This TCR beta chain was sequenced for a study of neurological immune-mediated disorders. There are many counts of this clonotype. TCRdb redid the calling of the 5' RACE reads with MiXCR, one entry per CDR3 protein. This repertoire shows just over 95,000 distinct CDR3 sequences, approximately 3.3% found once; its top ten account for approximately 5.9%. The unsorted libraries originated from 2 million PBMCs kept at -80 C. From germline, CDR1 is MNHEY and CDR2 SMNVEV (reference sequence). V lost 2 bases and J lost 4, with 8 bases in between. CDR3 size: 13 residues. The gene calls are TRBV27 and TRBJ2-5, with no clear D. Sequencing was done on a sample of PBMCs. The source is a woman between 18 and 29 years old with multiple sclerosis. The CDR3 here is CASSLRAGETQYF. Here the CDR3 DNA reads TGTGCCAGCAGTTTAAGGGCTGGAGAGACCCAGTACTTC.